This T cell receptor beta chain was observed in a study of beta chain features in type 1 diabetes. Isolated RNA was reverse transcribed in full, so expressed TCRB transcripts were sequenced. Libraries were prepared by immunoSEQ multiplex PCR; TCRdb keeps only in-frame clonotypes and omits some of them. Of a few hundred thousand clones listed, roughly 16% are singletons. Details on this clone: Its antigen is not identified.

This CDR3 has 10 residues. V shed 7 bases, J shed 11 bases, and the junction held 6 bases outside the gene matches. Germline CDR1 and CDR2: SQVTM and ANQGSEA. Blood was drawn once from each donor into heparinised tubes. The draws averaged around 0.12 L. Points from the study as a whole: When Type 1 diabetes patients were examined, their TCRB CDR3s proved moderately but significantly shorter in all four CD4+ subsets.

Sample: naive CD4+ T cells from blood. The source of this sequence is a man aged 25 to 40 with type 1 diabetes. The J gene is TRBJ2-3, the V gene TRBV29-1, with 7 bases aligning to TRBD2. CDR3 bases: TGCAGCGCCGAAGCGGGAAGGCAGTATTTT. This sequence encodes CSAEAGRQYF.